The present T cell receptor (beta chain) was sequenced within a study of glioma-infiltrating T cells. Germline CDR1 reads MNHNS; CDR2 reads SASEGT. The V end lost 5 bases, the J end lost 0 bases, and 17 bases lay between the germline ends. The CDR3 runs to 17 residues. TCR alpha and beta CDR3 regions were amplified from RNA using iRepertoire nested multiplex PCR. TCRdb fed the multiplex PCR reads into MiXCR, producing one record per CDR3 protein. The data show over 70,000 distinct CDR3 sequences, 20% to 25% seen once. This clonotype was recorded many times. Source material: glioma tissue, nonneoplastic brain tissue, or PBMCs (not recorded which). The receptor was isolated from a human donor with low-grade glioma or glioblastoma, undergoing nonglioma brain surgery, or in good health (not recorded which). This chain connects TRBV6-1 to TRBJ1-3, with unresolved D. The CDR3 DNA reads TGTGCCAGCAGTAACCCGGGCCTGGCCTACTCTGGAAACACCATATATTTT. Translated, it gives CASSNPGLAYSGNTIYF.